The rows below give T cell receptor beta chains drawn from one sample of a study of STAT5B mutations in CD4+ large granular lymphocyte leukemia. Sequenced by immunoSEQ multiplex PCR; TCRdb stores in-frame clones only, minus some. This sample has 31,000 or so clones, with roughly 74% found just once. Sequencing was performed on CD4+ T cells from blood buffy coats. These receptors originate from a human donor in good health. The CDR3 runs from the conserved cysteine through the conserved F or W. Each record gives: V gene, D gene, J gene, CDR3 length, clone size, CDR3 DNA, CDR3 protein. The D gene is left open where the match is weak. The listing skips clone size in some rows; elsewhere it reads once, few, many or a size class.

V: TRBV9
D: TRBD1
J: TRBJ2-7
length: 15
size: .
DNA: TGTGCCAGCAGCCCATCGGGACAGGGGGCGCTGGGGCAGTACTTC
CDR3: CASSPSGQGALGQYF

V: TRBV5-1
D: .
J: TRBJ1-6
length: 15
size: few
DNA: TGCGCCAGCAGCCAAGGAACAGGGATCGGTTCACCCCTCCACTTT
CDR3: CASSQGTGIGSPLHF

V: TRBV18
D: TRBD1
J: TRBJ1-3
length: 13
size: .
DNA: TGTGCCAGCTACGGACAGGCTGGAAACACCATATATTTT
CDR3: CASYGQAGNTIYF

V: TRBV5-1
D: TRBD1
J: TRBJ1-3
length: 16
size: .
DNA: TGCGCCAGCAGCTTGGGACAGGGATTTTCTGGAAACACCATATATTTT
CDR3: CASSLGQGFSGNTIYF

V: TRBV5-4
D: TRBD2
J: TRBJ2-3
length: 15
size: .
DNA: TGTGCCAGCAGCTTGGGAGCGGGAGAGACAGATACGCAGTATTTT
CDR3: CASSLGAGETDTQYF

V: TRBV7-2
D: .
J: TRBJ1-2
length: 13
size: once
DNA: TGTGCCAGCAGCTTAGATTCTAACTATGGCTACACCTTC
CDR3: CASSLDSNYGYTF

V: TRBV7-2
D: .
J: TRBJ2-1
length: 15
size: .
DNA: TGTGCCAGCAGCTTAGGTGGCCAGGGCTGGAATGAGCAGTTCTTC
CDR3: CASSLGGQGWNEQFF

V: TRBV19
D: .
J: TRBJ2-5
length: 15
size: .
DNA: TGTGCCAGTAGTGATTGGACTGCCGGCCGAGAGACCCAGTACTTC
CDR3: CASSDWTAGRETQYF

V: TRBV5-1
D: .
J: TRBJ2-6
length: 15
size: .
DNA: TGCGCCAGCAGCTTACAGGGCACTGGGGCCAACGTCCTGACTTTC
CDR3: CASSLQGTGANVLTF

V: TRBV5-4
D: .
J: TRBJ1-1
length: 14
size: .
DNA: TGTGCCAGCAGCTTGGCACGGGGGGATACTGAAGCTTTCTTT
CDR3: CASSLARGDTEAFF

V: TRBV5-6
D: TRBD1
J: TRBJ2-2
length: 18
size: .
DNA: TGTGCCAGCAGCTCCGGGACAGGGGGCACCAGTTGGACCGGGGAGCTGTTTTTT
CDR3: CASSSGTGGTSWTGELFF

V: TRBV7-8
D: .
J: TRBJ2-5
length: 15
size: .
DNA: TGTGCCAGCAGCTTAGCGCGAGGTGGGCAAGAGACCCAGTACTTC
CDR3: CASSLARGGQETQYF

V: TRBV10-2
D: TRBD1
J: TRBJ2-2
length: 14
size: .
DNA: TGCGCCAGCAGGGATACAGGGGGCACCGGGGAGCTGTTTTTT
CDR3: CASRDTGGTGELFF

V: TRBV5-4
D: .
J: TRBJ2-1
length: 16
size: once
DNA: TGTGCCAGCAGCTTGGACAGGGACCCCTCCTACAATGAGCAGTTCTTC
CDR3: CASSLDRDPSYNEQFF

V: TRBV19
D: .
J: TRBJ2-4
length: 14
size: .
DNA: TGTGCCAGTAGCATCGAACCACTTGTGAACATTCAGTACTTC
CDR3: CASSIEPLVNIQYF

V: TRBV19
D: TRBD1
J: TRBJ2-2
length: 16
size: .
DNA: TGTGCCAGTAGTGCCCGACAGGGGGCGCTTCCCGGGGAGCTGTTTTTT
CDR3: CASSARQGALPGELFF

V: TRBV7-2
D: TRBD2
J: TRBJ2-1
length: 15
size: few
DNA: TGTGCCAGCAGCTTACAAGGCGGGAGCGGCGATGAGCAGTTCTTC
CDR3: CASSLQGGSGDEQFF

V: TRBV18
D: .
J: TRBJ2-1
length: 13
size: .
DNA: TGTGCCAGCTCACCACTGATAGGGAATGAGCAGTTCTTC
CDR3: CASSPLIGNEQFF

V: TRBV18
D: .
J: TRBJ2-7
length: 16
size: once
DNA: TGTGCCAGCTCACCACCGTCGAGCGCAGGCTCCTACGAGCAGTACTTC
CDR3: CASSPPSSAGSYEQYF

V: TRBV28
D: .
J: TRBJ2-1
length: 12
size: .
DNA: TGTGCCAGCAGTTTATTGAGCAATGAGCAGTTCTTC
CDR3: CASSLLSNEQFF

V: TRBV7-9
D: .
J: TRBJ2-7
length: 14
size: once
DNA: TGTGCCAGCAGCTTGCAATTCGCTCCCTACGAGCAGTACTTC
CDR3: CASSLQFAPYEQYF

V: TRBV30
D: .
J: TRBJ1-2
length: 14
size: .
DNA: TGTGCCTGGAGCTCGTCCTATGGATCTTATGGCTACACCTTC
CDR3: CAWSSSYGSYGYTF

V: TRBV10-1
D: .
J: TRBJ2-7
length: 16
size: .
DNA: TGCGCCAGCAGTGAGTCGAGAGGATATCCGAGCCACGAGCAGTACTTC
CDR3: CASSESRGYPSHEQYF

V: TRBV4-1
D: .
J: TRBJ2-7
length: 14
size: .
DNA: TGCGCCAGCAGCCAAAGGGCGGATTCCTACGAGCAGTACTTC
CDR3: CASSQRADSYEQYF

V: TRBV7-9
D: .
J: TRBJ1-3
length: 15
size: few
DNA: TGTGCCAGCAGCTTACCCAGGAGGATGGGAAACACCATATATTTT
CDR3: CASSLPRRMGNTIYF

V: TRBV6-6
D: .
J: TRBJ1-2
length: 14
size: .
DNA: TGTGCCAGCAGTTACTCGTCAGAAGAGGCTGGCTACACCTTC
CDR3: CASSYSSEEAGYTF

V: TRBV11-2
D: TRBD2
J: TRBJ2-7
length: 14
size: .
DNA: TGTGCCAGCAGCTCACTAGCGGGGGGCTACGAGCAGTACTTC
CDR3: CASSSLAGGYEQYF

V: TRBV2
D: .
J: TRBJ2-5
length: 12
size: once
DNA: TGTGCCAGCAGCTCAGGGTGGGAGACCCAGTACTTC
CDR3: CASSSGWETQYF

V: TRBV6-4
D: .
J: TRBJ2-4
length: 15
size: .
DNA: TGTGCCAGCAGTGAAACTAGCCAACCTTGGGGCATTCAGTACTTC
CDR3: CASSETSQPWGIQYF

V: TRBV5-1
D: TRBD2
J: TRBJ2-7
length: 15
size: .
DNA: TGCGCCAGCAACCCCCGGGAGGGAGGAAGGTACGAGCAGTACTTC
CDR3: CASNPREGGRYEQYF

V: TRBV2
D: .
J: TRBJ1-5
length: 13
size: .
DNA: TGTGCCAGCACCGGCTGGGGGTATCAGCCCCAGCATTTT
CDR3: CASTGWGYQPQHF

V: TRBV7-2
D: TRBD1
J: TRBJ1-5
length: 15
size: .
DNA: TGTGCCAGCAGCTTTTGGACAGGGGGCGATCAGCCCCAGCATTTT
CDR3: CASSFWTGGDQPQHF

V: TRBV11-3
D: TRBD1
J: TRBJ2-7
length: 15
size: .
DNA: TGTGCCAGCAGCCAAGACTCGGGACAGCGCTACGAGCAGTACTTC
CDR3: CASSQDSGQRYEQYF

V: TRBV18
D: .
J: TRBJ1-1
length: 14
size: once
DNA: TGTGCCAGCTCCTTAACTCAAGCCGAGACTGAAGCTTTCTTT
CDR3: CASSLTQAETEAFF

V: TRBV14
D: .
J: TRBJ1-5
length: 13
size: .
DNA: TGTGCCAGCAGCCAAGGGGCCGATCAGCCCCAGCATTTT
CDR3: CASSQGADQPQHF

V: TRBV19
D: TRBD2
J: TRBJ2-1
length: 14
size: .
DNA: TGTGCCAGTAGTATTGGCGGGGGGAACAATGAGCAGTTCTTC
CDR3: CASSIGGGNNEQFF

V: TRBV5-6
D: TRBD1
J: TRBJ2-7
length: 13
size: .
DNA: TGTGCCAGCAGCTTGGGGACAGGGGACGAGCAGTACTTC
CDR3: CASSLGTGDEQYF

V: TRBV5-6
D: .
J: TRBJ1-1
length: 13
size: few
DNA: TGTGCCAGCAGCCAAGGGACCGTTTATGAAGCTTTCTTT
CDR3: CASSQGTVYEAFF

V: TRBV5-1
D: .
J: TRBJ1-1
length: 17
size: .
DNA: TGCGCCAGCAGCCCTGAGGGGACCTCTCAGGGGAACACTGAAGCTTTCTTT
CDR3: CASSPEGTSQGNTEAFF

V: TRBV5-5
D: .
J: TRBJ1-6
length: 14
size: .
DNA: TGTGCCAGCAGCCTGCCCAGGATGGACTCACCCCTCCACTTT
CDR3: CASSLPRMDSPLHF

V: TRBV4-2
D: .
J: TRBJ2-7
length: 18
size: .
DNA: TGTGCCAGCAGCCAAGTATTCCGTATGACAGCTGGGAAAGACGAGCAGTACTTC
CDR3: CASSQVFRMTAGKDEQYF

V: TRBV19
D: TRBD2
J: TRBJ2-3
length: 14
size: .
DNA: TGTGCCAGTAGTATGGGGGGGAGCACAGATACGCAGTATTTT
CDR3: CASSMGGSTDTQYF

V: TRBV5-1
D: TRBD2
J: TRBJ2-5
length: 13
size: .
DNA: TGCGCCAGCAGCTTTGAAGCGGGGGAGACCCAGTACTTC
CDR3: CASSFEAGETQYF

V: TRBV7-9
D: TRBD2
J: TRBJ2-7
length: 16
size: .
DNA: TGTGCCAGCAGCCAAGATTTGGGACTAGCTATATTCCAGCAGTACTTC
CDR3: CASSQDLGLAIFQQYF